The 28 T cell receptor beta chains presented below share a single source sample, sequenced in a study of human T cells and chemical hapten exposure. Stated time point: patch test 3, about 24 weeks after DPC sensitization. The treatment here: therapeutic diphenylcyclopropenone sensitization with weekly scalp DPC. Using its own MiXCR run on the RACE reads, TCRdb lists one record per CDR3 protein. The profile shows roughly 150,000 distinct CDR3 sequences, approximately 30% of them singletons. Sequencing was performed on whole blood, taken in connection with sensitization to the hapten diphenylcyclopropenone (DPC). The receptors shown here come from a woman aged 18-35 years with alopecia areata. Some clones in this sample may be carry-over from other donors' samples.

V and J are TRBV12-3 or TRBV12-4 and TRBJ2-6, with D possibly called TRBD1 or TRBD2 (6 bases each). With 5 bases removed from V and 0 bases from J, the gap between germline ends came to 11 bases. There are 16 residues in the CDR3. The CDR3 spells CASSGGGNSGANVLTF. The CDR3 DNA reads as TGTGCCAGCAGTGGAGGGGGAAACTCTGGGGCCAACGTCCTGACTTTC.

V and J are TRBV4-1 and TRBJ1-5; no firm D call. In germline, CDR1 is MGHRA, CDR2 YSYEKL. The CDR3 contains 16 residues. V shed 1 base and J shed 3 bases, with 13 bases lying between them. Here the CDR3 reads CASSQGGQFSNQPQHF. The CDR3 DNA sequence: TGCGCCAGCAGCCAAGGAGGTCAGTTCTCCAATCAGCCCCAGCATTTT.

J is TRBJ2-1 and V is TRBV4-1; D call uncertain. Germline V gives CDR1 MGHRA, CDR2 YSYEKL. Trimming left V 6 bases short and J 5 bases short, with 17 bases between. The CDR3 is 15 amino acids. CDR3 region: CASSRRAEWDNEQFF. CDR3 coding DNA: TGCGCCAGCAGTCGTAGGGCGGAGTGGGACAATGAGCAGTTCTTC.

The rearrangement joins TRBV2 to TRBJ2-3; TRBD1 matches at 8 bases. Per germline, CDR1 SNHLY and CDR2 FYNNEI. The CDR3 contains 13 residues. With 6 bases clipped from V and 5 bases from J, the junction kept 4 bases outside the gene matches. In DNA form, the CDR3 reads TGTGCCAGCAGAGGACAGGGCGAAGATACGCAGTATTTT. This sequence encodes CASRGQGEDTQYF.

At least ten counts were recorded for this clonotype. This chain connects TRBV20-1 to TRBJ2-1; D is tentatively TRBD1 or TRBD2 (5 bases each). Per the germline V gene, CDR1 is DFQATT and CDR2 is SNEGSKA (reference sequence). The CDR3 runs to 16 residues. V dropped 0 bases and J dropped 3 bases, with 15 bases sitting between them. In DNA, the CDR3 is TGCAGTGCTAGAGATGTCACGGGGACCTTCTACAATGAGCAGTTCTTC. Translating it yields CSARDVTGTFYNEQFF.

The chain is built from TRBV27 and TRBJ2-2; D gene ambiguous. V lost 7 bases, J lost 3 bases, and 15 bases lay in between. The germline CDR1 and CDR2 sequences are MNHEY and SMNVEV (reference sequence). This CDR3 has 15 amino acids. This chain's CDR3 is CASKWRTRDTGELFF. The CDR3 DNA follows: TGTGCCAGCAAGTGGCGGACCCGCGACACCGGGGAGCTGTTTTTT.

The chain links TRBV4-3 to TRBJ2-1; 7 bases line up with TRBD2. The CDR3 contains 16 residues. CDR1 and CDR2 (germline): LGHNA, YSLEER. Trimming removed 3 bases from V and 8 bases from J; junction bases left unmatched: 13. The CDR3, as DNA: TGCGCCAGCAGCCACTCTGTCCGCGGGAGAATCGATGAGCAGTTCTTC. Its protein product is CASSHSVRGRIDEQFF.

In its sample, this clonotype was seen many times. The V gene is TRBV3-1, the J gene TRBJ1-2; D possibly corresponds to TRBD1 (5 bases). CDR1 is LGHDT, CDR2 YNNKEL, per germline (reference sequence). The length of the CDR3 is 13 residues. Trimming cost V 4 bases and J 2 bases, with 8 bases left between them. The CDR3 here is CASSLRQNYGYTF. The CDR3 nucleotides are TGTGCCAGCAGCCTTCGACAGAACTATGGCTACACCTTC.

The chain couples TRBV4-2 to TRBJ2-3, with 10 nucleotides matching TRBD2. The CDR3 is 18 residues long. J was trimmed by 0 bases and V by 4 bases; bases with no gene match: 10. Looked up from germline, CDR1 is LGHNA and CDR2 is YNFKEQ. The CDR3 loop reads CASSPRGSGGWSTDTQYF. CDR3 DNA sequence: TGTGCCAGCAGCCCCCGGGGTAGCGGGGGGTGGAGCACAGATACGCAGTATTTT.

This clonotype was seen a handful of times. V usage is TRBV10-3 and J usage is TRBJ1-3, with no clear D. Germline CDR1 is ENHRY and CDR2 is SYGVKD. V was clipped by 7 bases and J by 0 bases, with 10 bases between them. The CDR3 length is 14 residues. The CDR3 nucleotides read TGTGCCATCACCGACGGATTCTCTGGAAACACCATATATTTT. As protein: CAITDGFSGNTIYF.

This clonotype was seen a few times. V gene TRBV4-1 combines with J gene TRBJ2-7, with D perhaps matching TRBD1 (6 bases). The CDR3 contains 15 residues. V lost 0 bases and J 0 bases, leaving 9 bases between the germline ends. Germline CDR1 is MGHRA and CDR2 is YSYEKL. The CDR3 loop is CASSQDRQVSYEQYF. DNA of the CDR3: TGCGCCAGCAGCCAAGACAGACAGGTCTCCTACGAGCAGTACTTC.

The rearrangement links TRBV3-1 to TRBJ2-2; 11 bases are shared with TRBD2. The CDR3 runs 17 residues. The V gene's germline CDR1 is LGHDT and CDR2 YNNKEL (reference sequence). V lost 3 bases, J lost 7 bases, and 10 bases stayed unmatched. The DNA for the CDR3 is TGTGCCAGCAGCCATTATAGCGGGAGGGCCCCAGGCGGGGAGCTGTTTTTT. This codes for CASSHYSGRAPGGELFF.

The chain uses TRBV29-1 and TRBJ2-4; TRBD1 matches 11 bases. Germline CDR1 SQVTM, CDR2 ANQGSEA. Unmatched junction bases numbered 2, after V lost 4 bases and J lost 3 bases. The CDR3 loop spans 14 amino acids. CDR3 loop: CSVVGTGGKNIQYF. CDR3 DNA: TGCAGCGTTGTGGGGACAGGGGGCAAAAACATTCAGTACTTC.

This chain uses TRBV6-2 or TRBV6-3 with TRBJ2-4; 8 bases agree with TRBD2. V gave up 7 bases and J gave up 6 bases; unmatched junction bases: 8. The germline V gene has CDR1 MNHEY and CDR2 SVGEGT. The CDR3 has 14 residues. This chain's CDR3 is CASTQDSGTNIQYF. In DNA form, the CDR3 reads TGTGCCAGCACCCAGGATAGCGGGACAAACATTCAGTACTTC.

This clonotype was seen only a few times. The V gene is TRBV5-6, the J gene TRBJ2-7; 7 bases are a match to TRBD1. This CDR3 has 14 residues. Germline V gives CDR1 SGHDT, CDR2 YYEEEE. The trim removed 4 bases at V and 1 base at J, leaving 5 bases unmatched. The CDR3 protein is CASSLRDSSYEQYF. CDR3 DNA sequence: TGTGCCAGCAGCCTCCGGGACAGTTCCTACGAGCAGTACTTC.

This rearrangement joins TRBV10-3 to TRBJ2-7, with 8 positions matching TRBD1. V lost 3 bases to trimming and J lost 5 bases; unmatched junction nucleotides: 3. The CDR3 contains 13 residues. Germline loops: CDR1 ENHRY, CDR2 SYGVKD. CDR3 sequence (DNA): TGTGCCATCAGTGACCCGACAGGGGACGAGCAGTACTTC. Its translation: CAISDPTGDEQYF.

This chain links TRBV29-1 with TRBJ1-2; D possibly corresponds to TRBD1 (5 bases). V gave up 2 bases and J gave up 1 base, with 14 bases separating them. From germline, CDR1 is SQVTM and CDR2 ANQGSEA. The CDR3 has 15 residues. The CDR3 protein is CSVEQGPLINYGYTF. The CDR3 nucleotides are TGCAGCGTTGAACAGGGCCCCTTGATTAACTATGGCTACACCTTC. Full variable domain (rest looked up from reference TRBV29-1 and TRBJ1-2): SAVISQKPSRDICQRGTSLTIQCQVDSQVTMMFWYRQQPGQSLTLIATANQGSEATYESGFVIDKFPISRPNLTFSTLTVSNMSPEDSSIYLCSVEQGPLINYGYTFGSGTRLTVV.

This clonotype was seen once. The V and J genes are TRBV29-1 and TRBJ1-5; D unclear. The germline V gene has CDR1 SQVTM and CDR2 ANQGSEA. This CDR3 has 13 residues. V lost 4 bases and J lost 5, with 12 bases in between. The CDR3 loop reads CSVAIGSDQPQHF. The CDR3 DNA follows: TGCAGCGTTGCAATAGGGTCGGATCAGCCCCAGCATTTT. Full variable domain (remainder filled in from reference TRBV29-1 and TRBJ1-5): SAVISQKPSRDICQRGTSLTIQCQVDSQVTMMFWYRQQPGQSLTLIATANQGSEATYESGFVIDKFPISRPNLTFSTLTVSNMSPEDSSIYLCSVAIGSDQPQHFGDGTRLSIL.

This clonotype showed up just a few times. This chain connects TRBV4-1 to TRBJ2-3; TRBD2 is a possible D gene (6 bases). The V gene lost 4 bases and the J gene lost 5 bases, with 13 bases spanning the gap. Germline V lookup: CDR1 MGHRA, CDR2 YSYEKL. This CDR3 has 14 amino acids. Here the CDR3 DNA reads TGCGCCAGCAGCCCGGGACCGCGGGGAGATACGCAGTATTTT. Protein product: CASSPGPRGDTQYF.

The V gene is TRBV19, the J gene TRBJ1-5; 7 nucleotides line up with TRBD1. Per the germline V gene, CDR1 is LNHDA and CDR2 is SQIVND (reference sequence). This CDR3 has 15 amino acids. Germline trimming cut 6 bases from V and 3 bases from J; bases unmatched to any gene: 8. In DNA, the CDR3 is TGTGCCAGTAGACGACAGGGCCGCAACAATCAGCCCCAGCATTTT. This codes for CASRRQGRNNQPQHF.

This clonotype was counted only a few times. The V and J genes are TRBV4-3 and TRBJ1-2; D is unresolved. This CDR3 spans 12 amino acids. Per the germline V gene, CDR1 is LGHNA and CDR2 is YSLEER. Trimming shortened V by 0 bases and J by 8 bases, and 7 bases separated the two germline ends. CDR3 DNA sequence: TGCGCCAGCAGCCAAGAATTCAAGGGCTACACCTTC. It translates to CASSQEFKGYTF.

The V and J genes are TRBV29-1 and TRBJ1-2; D is unclear. This CDR3 comprises 13 residues. V lost 1 base and J lost 5, with 11 bases in between. Germline V CDR1 and CDR2: SQVTM, ANQGSEA. The CDR3 is CSVEGSRGYGYTF. Written as DNA, the CDR3 is TGCAGCGTTGAAGGGTCACGGGGATATGGCTACACCTTC.

The chain links TRBV7-9 to TRBJ2-7; a weak D match, TRBD1 (5 bases). The V end was cut by 5 bases, the J end by 0 bases, with 11 bases between. Germline V CDR1 and CDR2: SEHNR, FQNEAQ (reference sequence). The CDR3 consists of 14 residues. The CDR3 reads CASSRGAASYEQYF. The CDR3 DNA sequence: TGTGCCAGCAGCCGTGGGGCGGCCTCCTACGAGCAGTACTTC.

The CDR3 DNA reads as TGCAGCGTAGGACAGGTTTCCTACGAGCAGTACTTC. It specifies CSVGQVSYEQYF. The genes are TRBV29-1 and TRBJ2-7; 7 bases line up with TRBD1. The germline CDR1 and CDR2 sequences are SQVTM and ANQGSEA. Trimming removed 6 bases from V and 1 base from J; junction bases left unmatched: 3. This CDR3 is 12 amino acids long.

This chain links TRBV10-3 with TRBJ2-5; D is unclear. Trimming shortened V by 0 bases and J by 4 bases, and 6 bases separated the two germline ends. This CDR3 is built from 13 residues. CDR1 is ENHRY and CDR2 is SYGVKD in the germline V gene. Here the CDR3 reads CAISESQAETQYF. Written as DNA, the CDR3 is TGTGCCATCAGTGAGTCGCAAGCAGAGACCCAGTACTTC.

The chain links TRBV20-1 to TRBJ2-7; D possibly uses TRBD1 or TRBD2 (6 bases each). The CDR3 runs to 15 residues. From germline, CDR1 is DFQATT and CDR2 SNEGSKA (reference sequence). Trimming removed 7 bases from V and 2 bases from J, with 21 bases in between. The CDR3 DNA is TGCAGTGTCGGCGGGGCCAGGGGTTTGGCCTACGAGCAGTACTTC. Translating it yields CSVGGARGLAYEQYF.

The chain combines TRBV10-2 with TRBJ2-7, with 7 bases lining up with TRBD2. CDR1 and CDR2 (germline): WSHSY, SAAADI. J was trimmed by 1 base and V by 2 bases; bases with no gene match: 5. This CDR3 is built from 15 residues. The CDR3, as DNA: TGCGCCAGCAGTGAGCTGTCTAGCGGATCCTACGAGCAGTACTTC. This translates into CASSELSSGSYEQYF.

This clonotype has a handful of counts. The chain has TRBV15 and TRBJ2-1, with no clear D. The germline V and J ends were trimmed by 2 bases and 13 bases, with 15 bases remaining between them. Per the germline V gene, CDR1 is LNHNV and CDR2 is YYDKDF (reference sequence). The CDR3 has 13 amino acids. CDR3 bases: TGTGCCACCAGCAGACCGGACGGAAGAGGTCAGTTCTTC. Its protein is CATSRPDGRGQFF.